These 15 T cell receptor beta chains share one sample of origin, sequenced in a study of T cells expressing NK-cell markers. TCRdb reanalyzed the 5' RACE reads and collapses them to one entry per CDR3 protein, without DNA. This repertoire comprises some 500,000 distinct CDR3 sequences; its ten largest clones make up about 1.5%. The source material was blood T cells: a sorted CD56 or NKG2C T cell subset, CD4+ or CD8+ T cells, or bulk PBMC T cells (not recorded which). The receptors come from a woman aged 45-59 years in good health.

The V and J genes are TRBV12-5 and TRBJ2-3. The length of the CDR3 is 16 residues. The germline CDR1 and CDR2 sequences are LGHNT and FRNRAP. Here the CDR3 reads CASGSPLDGSIYTQYF. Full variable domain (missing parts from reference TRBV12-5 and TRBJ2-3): DARVTQTPRHKVTEMGQEVTMRCQPILGHNTVFWYRQTMMQGLELLAYFRNRAPLDDSGMPKDRFSAEMPDATLATLKIQPSEPRDSAVYFCASGSPLDGSIYTQYFGPGTRLTVL.

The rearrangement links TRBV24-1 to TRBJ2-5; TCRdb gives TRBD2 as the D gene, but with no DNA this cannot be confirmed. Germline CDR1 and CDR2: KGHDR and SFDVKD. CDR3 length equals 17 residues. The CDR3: CATARVGLAGVGETQYF.

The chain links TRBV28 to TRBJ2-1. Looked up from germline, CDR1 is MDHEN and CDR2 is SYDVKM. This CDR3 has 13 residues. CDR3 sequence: CASKRTDGNEQFF.

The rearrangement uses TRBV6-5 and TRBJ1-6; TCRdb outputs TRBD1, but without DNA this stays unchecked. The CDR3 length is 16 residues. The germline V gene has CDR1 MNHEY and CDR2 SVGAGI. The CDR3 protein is CASSSKGQGANSPLHF.

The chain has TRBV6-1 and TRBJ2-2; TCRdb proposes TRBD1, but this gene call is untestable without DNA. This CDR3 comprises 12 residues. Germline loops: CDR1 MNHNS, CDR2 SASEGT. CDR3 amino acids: CASGKGTGELFF.

CDR3: CASSFLLEQFF. The genes are TRBV7-9 and TRBJ2-1. The CDR3 has 11 residues. Per germline, CDR1 SEHNR and CDR2 FQNEAQ (reference sequence).

The CDR3 loop is CASSISDDTQYF. The rearrangement links TRBV19 to TRBJ2-3. Per germline, CDR1 LNHDA and CDR2 SQIVND (reference sequence). The CDR3 runs 12 residues.

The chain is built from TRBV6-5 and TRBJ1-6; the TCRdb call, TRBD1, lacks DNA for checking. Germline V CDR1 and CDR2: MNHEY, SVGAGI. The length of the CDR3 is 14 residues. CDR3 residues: CASSYSVPGSPLHF.

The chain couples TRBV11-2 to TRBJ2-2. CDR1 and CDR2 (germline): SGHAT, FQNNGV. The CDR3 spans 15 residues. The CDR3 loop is CASSLGYGSSGELFF.

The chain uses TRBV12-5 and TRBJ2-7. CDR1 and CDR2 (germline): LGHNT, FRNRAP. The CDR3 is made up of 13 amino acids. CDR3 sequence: CASGLGTIGEQYF.

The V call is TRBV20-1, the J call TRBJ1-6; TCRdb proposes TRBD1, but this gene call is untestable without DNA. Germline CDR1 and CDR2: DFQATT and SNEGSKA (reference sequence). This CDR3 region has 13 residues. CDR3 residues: CSATRQEGSPLHF.

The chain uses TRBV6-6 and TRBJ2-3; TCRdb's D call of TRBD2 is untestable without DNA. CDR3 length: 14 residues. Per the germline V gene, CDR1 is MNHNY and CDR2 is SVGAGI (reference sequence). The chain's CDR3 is CASSPGLVTDTQYF.

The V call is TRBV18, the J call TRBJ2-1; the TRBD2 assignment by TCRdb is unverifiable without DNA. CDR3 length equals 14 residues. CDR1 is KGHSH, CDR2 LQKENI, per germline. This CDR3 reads CASSLMPSNNEQFF.

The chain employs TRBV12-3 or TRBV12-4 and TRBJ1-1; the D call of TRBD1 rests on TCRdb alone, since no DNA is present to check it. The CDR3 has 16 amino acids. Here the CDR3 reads CASSYTRLGWRSEAFF.

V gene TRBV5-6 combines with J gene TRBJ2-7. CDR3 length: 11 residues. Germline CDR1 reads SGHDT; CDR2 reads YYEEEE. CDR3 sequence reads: CASSGNYEQYF.